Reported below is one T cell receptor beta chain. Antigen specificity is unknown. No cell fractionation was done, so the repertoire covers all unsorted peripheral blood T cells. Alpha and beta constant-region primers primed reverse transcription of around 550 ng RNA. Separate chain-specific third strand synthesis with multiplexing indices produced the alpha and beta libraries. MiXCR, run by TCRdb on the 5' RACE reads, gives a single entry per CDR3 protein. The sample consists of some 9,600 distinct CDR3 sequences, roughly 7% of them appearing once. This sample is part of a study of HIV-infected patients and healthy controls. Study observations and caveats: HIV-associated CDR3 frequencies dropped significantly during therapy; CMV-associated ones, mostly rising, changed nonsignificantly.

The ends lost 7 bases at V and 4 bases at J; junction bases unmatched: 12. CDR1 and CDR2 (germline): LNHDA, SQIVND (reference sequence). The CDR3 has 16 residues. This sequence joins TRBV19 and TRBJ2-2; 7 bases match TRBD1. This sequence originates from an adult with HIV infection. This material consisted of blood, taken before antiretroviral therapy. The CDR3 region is CASTSRRGLGTGELFF. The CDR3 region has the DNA TGTGCCAGTACCTCTCGTAGGGGGCTAGGCACCGGGGAGCTGTTTTTT.